This T cell receptor (beta chain) emerged from a study of blood T cell repertoires in COVID-19. Study in general: Material from acute and convalescent COVID-19 was sourced from the United States, Italy and Spain.

The authors' processing: Amplifying reference gene primers gave estimates of nucleated cell counts. The data were produced by immunoSEQ multiplex PCR, yet TCRdb's version contains in-frame clones alone and is incomplete. V, J and clone size reflect that table, while D and trimming were determined from the DNA. The sample carries more than 100,000 clones, around nine tenths recorded once. Germline loops: CDR1 ENHRY, CDR2 SYGVKD. V lost 2 bases to trimming and J lost 5 bases; unmatched junction nucleotides: 3. CDR3 length: 15 amino acids. The receptor was isolated from a woman older than 75 in a cohort sampled during active COVID-19. The material sequenced was peripheral blood. The chain is built from TRBV10-3 and TRBJ2-1, with 10 bases that match TRBD1. Written as DNA, the CDR3 is TGTGCCATCAGTGAGGGGACAGGGGACAACAATGAGCAGTTCTTC. Translating it yields CAISEGTGDNNEQFF.